This is a list of T cell receptor beta chains from one sample in a study of memory CD4+ T cells and cytomegalovirus serostatus. Profiling relied on immunoSEQ multiplex PCR, and the TCRdb table lists in-frame clones only, not all of them. The sample consists of just under 60,000 clones, around 80% of them appearing once. Sequenced sample: memory CD4+ T cells from blood. The receptors originated from an adult in good health and CMV-seronegative. The CDR3 runs from the conserved cysteine through the conserved F or W. Fields, in order: clone size, D gene, V gene, CDR3 length, J gene, CDR3 protein, CDR3 DNA. D genes are given only for firm matches. Size is omitted from some rows. Given values are once, few, many or a class for expanded clones.

>.|TRBD1|TRBV14|15|TRBJ2-7
CASSRPGTGAYEQYF
TGTGCCAGCAGCCGCCCAGGGACAGGGGCCTACGAGCAGTACTTC
>.|.|TRBV2|15|TRBJ1-5
CASSGTVNSNQPQHF
TGTGCCAGCAGTGGAACGGTGAATAGCAATCAGCCCCAGCATTTT
>.|.|TRBV6-1|14|TRBJ1-3
CASSRGAFGNTIYF
TGTGCCAGCAGTAGAGGGGCTTTTGGAAACACCATATATTTT
>few|TRBD2|TRBV11-2|15|TRBJ2-1
CASKAGITSYNEQFF
TGTGCCAGCAAAGCGGGAATAACGTCCTACAATGAGCAGTTCTTC
>.|.|TRBV5-6|15|TRBJ1-2
CASSSSQTGPWGYTF
TGTGCCAGCAGCTCATCCCAAACGGGACCTTGGGGCTACACCTTC
>once|.|TRBV6-5|14|TRBJ1-2
CASSATRANYGYTF
TGTGCCAGCAGTGCCACGAGAGCTAACTATGGCTACACCTTC
>.|.|TRBV4-1|13|TRBJ1-1
CASSQVISTEAFF
TGCGCCAGCAGCCAAGTCATAAGCACTGAAGCTTTCTTT
>.|.|TRBV7-9|15|TRBJ2-4
CASSLVTGSKNIQYF
TGTGCCAGCAGCTTAGTGACAGGTTCCAAAAACATTCAGTACTTC
>.|.|TRBV28|11|TRBJ1-2
CASSFRNGYTF
TGTGCCAGCAGTTTTCGGAATGGCTACACCTTC
>.|.|TRBV30|13|TRBJ1-6
CAWSGKGNSPLHF
TGTGCCTGGAGTGGAAAGGGTAATTCACCCCTCCACTTT
>.|TRBD2|TRBV9|16|TRBJ2-3
CASSVAGGPITDTQYF
TGTGCCAGCAGCGTAGCGGGAGGACCTATCACAGATACGCAGTATTTT
>.|.|TRBV5-5|15|TRBJ2-1
CASSLDPSSYNEQFF
TGTGCCAGCAGCTTGGACCCATCCTCCTACAATGAGCAGTTCTTC
>few|TRBD2|TRBV19|16|TRBJ2-3
CASIAGVSCCADTQYF
TGTGCCAGTATAGCGGGAGTGTCTTGTTGCGCAGATACGCAGTATTTT
>few|.|TRBV18|15|TRBJ1-1
CASSMGTERNTEAFF
TGTGCCAGCTCAATGGGCACGGAGCGGAACACTGAAGCTTTCTTT
>.|TRBD2|TRBV7-3|15|TRBJ2-3
CASSWTSGSTDTQYF
TGTGCCAGCAGCTGGACTAGCGGGAGCACAGATACGCAGTATTTT
>few|.|TRBV28|13|TRBJ1-1
CASTNPGFPEAFF
TGTGCCAGCACCAACCCCGGGTTCCCTGAAGCTTTCTTT
>.|.|TRBV4-2|15|TRBJ1-2
CASSPGEGGDYGYTF
TGTGCCAGCAGCCCTGGGGAGGGGGGAGACTATGGCTACACCTTC
>.|TRBD1|TRBV7-8|16|TRBJ2-3
CASSPSDRASTDTQYF
TGTGCCAGCAGCCCCTCGGACAGGGCTAGCACAGATACGCAGTATTTT
>.|.|TRBV19|14|TRBJ2-2
CASSARRNTGELFF
TGTGCCAGTAGTGCTCGGAGGAACACCGGGGAGCTGTTTTTT
>.|.|TRBV9|19|TRBJ1-1
CASSVDPPGGRRTNTEAFF
TGTGCCAGCAGCGTAGACCCGCCGGGGGGCCGTCGGACGAACACTGAAGCTTTCTTT
>.|TRBD1|TRBV4-1|15|TRBJ1-2
CASKKLTGGDYGYTF
TGCGCCAGCAAAAAGCTCACAGGGGGTGACTATGGCTACACCTTC
>.|TRBD1|TRBV6-5|16|TRBJ2-2
CASSYSNRGNTGELFF
TGTGCCAGCAGTTACTCGAACAGGGGGAACACCGGGGAGCTGTTTTTT
>.|.|TRBV28|15|TRBJ1-4
CASSLSGSYNEKLFF
TGTGCCAGCAGTTTATCGGGCAGTTACAATGAAAAACTGTTTTTT
>.|.|TRBV7-3|15|TRBJ2-3
CASSDNGANTDTQYF
TGTGCCAGCAGCGACAACGGGGCGAACACAGATACGCAGTATTTT
>.|.|TRBV7-2|14|TRBJ1-4
CASRERRVNEKLFF
TGTGCCAGCAGGGAGAGAAGGGTTAATGAAAAACTGTTTTTT
>.|TRBD2|TRBV14|16|TRBJ2-1
CASSQTGTSGYNEQFF
TGTGCCAGCAGCCAAACCGGGACTAGCGGCTACAATGAGCAGTTCTTC
>once|TRBD2|TRBV19|15|TRBJ2-1
CASSITSGALGEQFF
TGTGCCAGTAGTATAACTAGCGGGGCCCTGGGTGAGCAGTTCTTC
>.|.|TRBV5-1|14|TRBJ1-1
CASSLGEPGTEAFF
TGCGCCAGCAGCTTGGGGGAACCGGGCACTGAAGCTTTCTTT
>.|TRBD1|TRBV5-1|15|TRBJ1-2
CASSLMTGGDYGYTF
TGCGCCAGCAGCTTGATGACAGGGGGCGACTATGGCTACACCTTC
>.|TRBD2|TRBV5-6|16|TRBJ2-3
CASSLFSGMGRDTQYF
TGTGCCAGCAGCTTGTTTAGCGGGATGGGTAGGGATACGCAGTATTTT